The sequence of this T cell receptor (beta chain) was determined in a study of blood T cell repertoires in COVID-19. On the study more broadly: There were acute and convalescent COVID-19 samples, and they came from the United States, Italy and Spain. Nucleic acid was either cDNA or gDNA, and it came from T cells, B-cell-depleted T cells, or PBMCs.

In the source study's methods: Reference gene primers were amplified, and this amplification served to estimate nucleated cell counts. Assay: immunoSEQ multiplex PCR; the TCRdb copy retains only in-frame clones and omits some. The V and J calls and clone size come from that table; D and trimming were worked out from the DNA. The sample includes roughly 100,000 clones, approximately 87% of them seen just once. This clone has more than one count but fewer than ten. Trimming pared 3 bases from V and 5 bases from J, leaving 13 bases between. The CDR3 runs 14 residues. Germline CDR1 and CDR2: SGHRS and YFSETQ.

The chain carries TRBV5-1 and TRBJ2-3; D possibly corresponds to TRBD1 (6 bases). The sample comprised peripheral blood. This clonotype was sampled from a human donor in a cohort sampled during active or convalescent COVID-19. The DNA of the CDR3 is TGCGCCAGCAGCTACAGGACAGTTGAAGATACGCAGTATTTT. Translating gives CASSYRTVEDTQYF. Filled out from reference TRBV5-1 and TRBJ2-3, the complete variable domain reads KAGVTQTPRYLIKTRGQQVTLSCSPISGHRSVSWYQQTPGQGLQFLFEYFSETQRNKGNFPGRFSGRQFSNSRSEMNVSTLELGDSALYLCASSYRTVEDTQYFGPGTRLTVL.